The clone carrying this TCR beta chain was counted a single time. Reverse transcription of all isolated RNA meant that expressed TCRB transcripts were sequenced. Assay used: immunoSEQ multiplex PCR; TCRdb lists only in-frame clones, some missing. The sample lists 620,000 or so clones; around 15% were seen once. The authors sorted CD4+ naive, central memory, regulatory and stem cell-like memory cells via CD45RO/CCR7/CD25/CD127/CD95/CD27. Trimming took 2 bases from V and 4 from J, leaving 9 bases between them. The CDR3 length is 13 residues. CDR1 SEHNR and CDR2 FQNEAQ come from the germline V gene (reference sequence). The record originates from a study of beta chain features in type 1 diabetes. Study overall: There was similarity between patients and healthy donors in age, gender and cell yields.

The chain employs TRBV7-9 and TRBJ2-7; D is perhaps TRBD1 (5 bases). Sequenced sample: naive CD4+ T cells from blood. The receptor comes from a young man in good health. The CDR3 DNA reads as TGTGCCAGCAGCTTATCAGGGTCTTACGAGCAGTACTTC. Its translation: CASSLSGSYEQYF.